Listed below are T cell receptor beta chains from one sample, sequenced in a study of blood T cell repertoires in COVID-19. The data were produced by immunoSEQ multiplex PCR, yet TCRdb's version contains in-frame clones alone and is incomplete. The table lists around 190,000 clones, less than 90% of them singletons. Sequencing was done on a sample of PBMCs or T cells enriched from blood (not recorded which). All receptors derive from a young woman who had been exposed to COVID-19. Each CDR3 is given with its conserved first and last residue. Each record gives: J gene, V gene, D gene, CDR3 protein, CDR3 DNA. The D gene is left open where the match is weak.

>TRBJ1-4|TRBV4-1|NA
CASSQAGTNEKLFF
TGCGCCAGCAGCCAAGCGGGAACTAATGAAAAACTGTTTTTT
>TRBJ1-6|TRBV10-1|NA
CASSEWWEALVPPLHF
TGCGCCAGCAGTGAGTGGTGGGAGGCGCTTGTTCCGCCCCTCCACTTT
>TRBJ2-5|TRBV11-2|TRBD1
CASSFSDRAETQYF
TGTGCCAGCAGCTTTTCCGACAGGGCTGAGACCCAGTACTTC
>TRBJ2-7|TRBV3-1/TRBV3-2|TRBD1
CASSQGTGTAYEQYF
TGTGCCAGCAGCCAGGGTACCGGGACAGCGTACGAGCAGTACTTC
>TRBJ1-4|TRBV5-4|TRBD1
CASSFTGSTGGGGEKLFF
TGTGCCAGCAGCTTTACCGGGTCCACAGGGGGCGGAGGTGAAAAACTGTTTTTT
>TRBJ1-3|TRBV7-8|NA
CASSLYSQAGNTIYF
TGTGCCAGCAGCTTATACAGTCAGGCTGGAAACACCATATATTTT
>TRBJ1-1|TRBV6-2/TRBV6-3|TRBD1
CASSTRQGKDTEAFF
TGTGCCAGCAGCACCCGACAGGGAAAGGACACTGAAGCTTTCTTT
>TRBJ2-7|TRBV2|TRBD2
CASTGTSGGDFYEQYF
TGTGCCAGCACAGGGACTAGCGGGGGGGATTTCTACGAGCAGTACTTC
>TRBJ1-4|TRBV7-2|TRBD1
CASSPGQRNEKLFF
TGTGCCAGCTCCCCGGGACAGAGGAATGAAAAACTGTTTTTT
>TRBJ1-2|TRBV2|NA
CASSGWGVVYGYTF
TGTGCCAGCAGTGGCTGGGGGGTGGTTTATGGCTACACCTTC